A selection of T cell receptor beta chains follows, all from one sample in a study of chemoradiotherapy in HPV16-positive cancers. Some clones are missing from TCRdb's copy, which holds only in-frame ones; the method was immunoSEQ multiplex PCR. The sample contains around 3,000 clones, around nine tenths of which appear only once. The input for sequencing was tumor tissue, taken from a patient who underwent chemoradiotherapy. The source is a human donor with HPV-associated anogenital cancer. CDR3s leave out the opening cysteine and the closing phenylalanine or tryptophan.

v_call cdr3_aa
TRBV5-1 ASSWTGVSEQY
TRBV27 ASSLRGLKGEETQY
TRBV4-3 ASSHGTGGETQY
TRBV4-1 ASSQPGTSGASDTQY
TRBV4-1 ASSQDGLSGLAGGEDNEQF
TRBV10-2 ASSESTYSGEGETQY
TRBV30 AFSATYEQY
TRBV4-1 ASSQVLVGSADTQY
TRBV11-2 ASSLDPGSNQPQH
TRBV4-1 ASSQDWPGSTYEQY
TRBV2 ASVVRPGANEKLF
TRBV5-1 ASTEGSHASGNTIY
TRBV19 ASSILAGTNEQF
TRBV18 ASSPPFDSYEQY
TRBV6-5 ASSHLAGSPYEQY
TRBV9 ASSVNRERGVYGYT
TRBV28 ASGGGQGHYTGELF
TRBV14 ASSTYRGPSMNTEAF
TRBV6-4 ASSQGNTGELF
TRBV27 AWSNREGYEQY
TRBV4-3 ASSQDRGGYEQY
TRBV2 ASSVVEGRTQETQY
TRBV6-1 ASSKEPTGAYGYT
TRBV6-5 ASGSSGANVLT
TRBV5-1 ASSLDTDTQY
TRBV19 ASSGNNQPQH
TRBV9 ASSANIPGLAGAETQY
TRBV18 ASSPPGNPDTQY
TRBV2 ASSEGSSGYT
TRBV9 ASSSSAGGETQY
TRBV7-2 ASNQQGASTEAF
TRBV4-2 ASSQERGGQETQY
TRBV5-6 ASSLVVGQETQY
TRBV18 VSSPMGQGLGEQY
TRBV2 ASRKGGNYEQY
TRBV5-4 ASSSRSGGRIAETQY
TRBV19 ASTPSVSGGGETQY
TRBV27 ASSLTLGSYEQY
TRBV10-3 AISEPSRTGLRTDTQY
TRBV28 ASSLAVIYGYT
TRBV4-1 ASSQLAGGWETQY
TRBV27 ASRLQGKSYEQY